This T cell receptor beta chain originates from a study of blood T cell repertoires in COVID-19. The wider study: Some COVID-19 samples were acute and others convalescent; all came from the United States, Italy and Spain. In each case, the material was cDNA or gDNA derived from T cells, B-cell-depleted T cells, or PBMCs.

Per the authors' pipeline: Reference gene primer amplification in the assay estimated nucleated cell counts. The data were produced by immunoSEQ multiplex PCR, yet TCRdb's version contains in-frame clones alone and is incomplete. Clone size and V and J calls were adopted from that table, with D and trimming inferred from the DNA. The sample has around 180,000 clones; approximately 86% are singletons. The CDR3 length is 15 residues. Germline V CDR1 and CDR2: SEHNR, FQNEAQ (reference sequence). V was cut by 0 bases and J by 4 bases, with 12 bases left in between. This clonotype was sampled from a woman aged 30 to 39 with active or convalescent COVID-19. Sequencing input: peripheral blood. The chain uses TRBV7-9 and TRBJ1-2, with D possibly TRBD1 on 5 matching bases. The CDR3 DNA reads TGTGCCAGCAGCTTAGCGGCAGGGCGCACCTATGGCTACACCTTC. This sequence encodes CASSLAAGRTYGYTF.